The rows below give T cell receptor beta chains drawn from one sample of a study of T cell clonotyping in hematopoietic cell transplantation. Measured with immunoSEQ multiplex PCR; TCRdb has only the in-frame clones, and not every one. Of tens of thousands of clones listed, about 96% were seen once; the top ten hold around 1.5%. The source material was peripheral blood mononuclear cells, sampled before stem cell transplant. Every receptor here comes from a woman in her fifties or sixties with acute myeloid leukemia. Some clones in this sample may be carry-over from other donors' samples. Each CDR3 is given without its conserved first and last residue.

v_gene	j_gene	CDR3aa
TRBV14	TRBJ1-2	ASSQPGTGVLFYGYT
TRBV4-1	TRBJ1-5	ASSQASTDSNQPQH
TRBV30	TRBJ2-7	ALGTTSSYEQY
TRBV9	TRBJ2-7	ASSGTGDTYEQY
TRBV30	TRBJ1-4	ARNGGANEKLF
TRBV15	TRBJ2-7	ATSRVITYEQY
TRBV7-9	TRBJ2-7	ASSADRGRHEQY
TRBV19	TRBJ1-1	ASSIGRTPNTEAF
TRBV11-2	TRBJ1-3	ASREDWAGNTIY
TRBV29-1	TRBJ2-7	SVGGQGFHEQY
TRBV2	TRBJ1-2	ASSAAGTANYGYT
TRBV19	TRBJ1-5	ASSRDGNQPQH
TRBV7-2	TRBJ2-3	ASRRGQHTQY
TRBV5-1	TRBJ1-1	ASSLSTGGEAF
TRBV6-1	TRBJ2-1	ASNPGNSYNEQF
TRBV30	TRBJ2-2	AWSDRARGGSRTGELF
TRBV19	TRBJ1-2	ASMVRGGGYT
TRBV28	TRBJ2-1	ASSPPGKDGNEQF
TRBV28	TRBJ1-2	ASSPPGRDYGYT
TRBV6-1	TRBJ1-3	ASSEWETSTSGNTIY
TRBV6-5	TRBJ1-1	ASSYGQFKVVTEAF
TRBV9	TRBJ1-2	ASSVDAGVQGYT
TRBV5-1	TRBJ1-5	ASSLRENQPQH
TRBV30	TRBJ1-4	AWSPGPFNEKLF
TRBV28	TRBJ1-1	ASSSGTGFTEAF
TRBV7-6	TRBJ2-3	ASSRAGTSTDTQY
TRBV6-1	TRBJ2-7	ASSESGQNYEQY
TRBV6-1	TRBJ2-1	ASSVLSHEQF
TRBV7-2	TRBJ2-4	ASSPDRVESIQY
TRBV5-6	TRBJ2-3	ASSLLEQGTDTQY
TRBV21-1	TRBJ2-7	ASSKLGWRVVYEQY
TRBV19	TRBJ2-2	ASTGKPGLPNTGELF
TRBV10-1	TRBJ1-2	ASSSTVADGYT
TRBV7-2	TRBJ1-1	ASKAPGVNESPEAF
TRBV2	TRBJ2-3	ASGTGRDTQY
TRBV6-5	TRBJ2-2	ASSSGGNTGELF
TRBV5-1	TRBJ2-7	ASMLNAGEYEQY
TRBV19	TRBJ2-1	ASSIGLASDEQF
TRBV29-1	TRBJ1-2	SVEDRSGRGYT
TRBV28	TRBJ2-7	ASSFRRVINEQY
TRBV5-6	TRBJ2-7	ASSLPGGLEQY
TRBV6-1	TRBJ2-7	ASRSSYEQY
TRBV27	TRBJ2-1	ASRTSGSSIGSSYNEQF
TRBV30	TRBJ2-7	AWVERPGQGTEQY
TRBV27	TRBJ2-5	ASRGGRFTGETQY
TRBV5-8	TRBJ2-5	ASSLYRLAGPQETQY
TRBV7-8	TRBJ1-2	ASSSRTGNSYGYT
TRBV30	TRBJ1-1	AWSVLGEKAF
TRBV27	TRBJ1-1	ASSFDRGVNTEAF
TRBV28	TRBJ2-3	ASSFPAGMTDTQY
TRBV25-1	TRBJ2-4	ASSGTGGAKNIQY
TRBV19	TRBJ1-3	ASRWAGNSGNTIY